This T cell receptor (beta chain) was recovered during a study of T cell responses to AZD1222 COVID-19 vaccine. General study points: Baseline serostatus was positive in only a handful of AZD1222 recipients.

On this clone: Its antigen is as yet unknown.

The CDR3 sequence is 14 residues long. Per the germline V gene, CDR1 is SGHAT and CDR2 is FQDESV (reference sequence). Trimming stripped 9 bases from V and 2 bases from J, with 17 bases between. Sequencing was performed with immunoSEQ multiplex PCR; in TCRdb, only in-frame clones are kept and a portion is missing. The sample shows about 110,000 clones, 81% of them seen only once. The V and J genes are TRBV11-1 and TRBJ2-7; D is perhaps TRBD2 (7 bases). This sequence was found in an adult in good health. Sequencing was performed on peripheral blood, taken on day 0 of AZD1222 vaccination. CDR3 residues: CARRNDGGPYEQYF. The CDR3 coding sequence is TGTGCCAGGCGTAATGACGGGGGGCCCTACGAGCAGTACTTC.